This passage covers 22 T cell receptor beta chains from one sample sequenced in a study of shared clonotypes between healthy human individuals. Using immunoSEQ multiplex PCR, the repertoire was profiled, and TCRdb retains in-frame clones only, with some absent. The table has millions of clones, 90% to 95% seen once. The sequenced sample consisted of naive CD4+ T cells sorted from blood. The subset denotes: CD45RA+ positively selected. Receptors were obtained from a man between 18 and 35 years old in good health.

The chain couples TRBV7-2 to TRBJ2-5; 8 bases fit TRBD1. J lost 7 bases, V lost 5 bases, and 6 bases had no gene match. Germline loops: CDR1 SGHTA, CDR2 FQGNSA. The CDR3 runs 13 residues. The CDR3 protein is CASSQRTGRTQYF. In DNA, the CDR3 is TGTGCCAGCAGCCAGAGGACAGGGAGGACCCAGTACTTC.

The gene calls are TRBV30 and TRBJ2-2; 11 bases fit TRBD2. This CDR3 is 17 amino acids long. Germline V gene data show CDR1 as GTSNPN and CDR2 as SVGIG (reference sequence). J was trimmed by 3 bases and V by 4 bases; bases with no gene match: 10. CDR3 nucleotides: TGTGCCTGGACCGTGGGGGTAGCGGGAGGGTACACCGGGGAGCTGTTTTTT. Translating it yields CAWTVGVAGGYTGELFF.

This clone was recorded once. The V and J genes are TRBV29-1 and TRBJ2-5; the D is unclear. The length of the CDR3 is 12 residues. CDR1 SQVTM and CDR2 ANQGSEA come from the germline V gene. Trimming removed 3 bases from V and 6 bases from J, with 11 bases in between. The CDR3 nucleotides are TGCAGCGTTGAGCTACAGAGCCAGACCCAGTACTTC. Amino acid sequence: CSVELQSQTQYF.

Note on this clone: At the DNA level, this CDR3 is encoded by other sequences in the same sample as well. The chain uses TRBV6-5 and TRBJ1-5, with D uncertain. This CDR3 region has 12 residues. Trimming took off 4 bases at V and 9 bases at J, with 10 bases between the two ends. Germline V CDR1 and CDR2: MNHEY, SVGAGI. CDR3 in amino acids: CASSSPGGPQHF. CDR3 nucleotide sequence: TGTGCCAGCAGTTCCCCTGGCGGGCCCCAGCATTTT.

The chain is built from TRBV2 and TRBJ2-1; 7 nucleotides align to TRBD1. Germline V gene data show CDR1 as SNHLY and CDR2 as FYNNEI. The CDR3 length is 15 residues. The V gene end was trimmed by 6 bases and the J gene end by 5 bases; junction bases not matched to a gene: 10. In DNA, the CDR3 is TGTGCCAGCAGGAACACAGGGGTTTTGGACAATGAGCAGTTCTTC. Translated, it gives CASRNTGVLDNEQFF. Together with reference TRBV2 and TRBJ2-1, the CDR3 gives the full variable domain: EPEVTQTPSHQVTQMGQEVILRCVPISNHLYFYWYRQILGQKVEFLVSFYNNEISEKSEIFDDQFSVERPDGSNFTLKIRSTKLEDSAMYFCASRNTGVLDNEQFFGPGTRLTVL.

As regards this clone: One junction end disagrees with the germline gene, perhaps due to a read error. V gene TRBV28 combines with J gene TRBJ1-1; TRBD1 matches at 10 bases. Germline lookup yields CDR1 MDHEN and CDR2 SYDVKM. This CDR3 comprises 15 residues. CDR3 bases: TGTGCCAGCTTTCCTCCGCCTGGACAGGGGGATTCGGGTGGGTTT. Amino acids: CASFPPPGQGDSGGF. The whole variable domain, remainder taken from reference TRBV28 and TRBJ1-1, is DVKVTQSSRYLVKRTGEKVFLECVQDMDHENMFWYRQDPGLGLRLIYFSYDVKMKEKGDIPEGYSVSREKKERFSLILESASTNQTSMYLCASFPPPGQGDSGGFGQGTRLTVV.

The chain is built from TRBV5-1 and TRBJ2-1; unclear D gene. CDR1 and CDR2 from the germline V gene are SGHRS and YFSETQ. Trimming took 3 bases from V and 7 from J, leaving 17 bases between them. CDR3 length: 15 amino acids. DNA for the CDR3: TGCGCCAGCAGCTCCTTGACGGGTCCTTCGAATGAGCAGTTCTTC. It translates to CASSSLTGPSNEQFF. The full variable domain, completed using reference TRBV5-1 and TRBJ2-1, is KAGVTQTPRYLIKTRGQQVTLSCSPISGHRSVSWYQQTPGQGLQFLFEYFSETQRNKGNFPGRFSGRQFSNSRSEMNVSTLELGDSALYLCASSSLTGPSNEQFFGPGTRLTVL.

The V call is TRBV19, the J call TRBJ1-1; D uncertain. CDR3 length: 14 residues. V lost 4 bases, J lost 2 bases, and 11 bases lay in between. Germline V lookup: CDR1 LNHDA, CDR2 SQIVND (reference sequence). CDR3 nucleotides: TGTGCCAGTAGTACCCGTCAACTTAACACTGAAGCTTTCTTT. As protein: CASSTRQLNTEAFF.

V gene TRBV4-1 combines with J gene TRBJ2-7; no clear D. CDR3 size: 16 residues. Deletions cut 3 bases from V and 6 bases from J, with 21 bases between. Germline CDR1 reads MGHRA; CDR2 reads YSYEKL. The CDR3 spells CASSHRLLGSSGEQYF. The CDR3 nucleotides are TGCGCCAGCAGCCATCGCCTCCTTGGTAGTTCGGGCGAGCAGTACTTC.

The chain couples TRBV6-5 to TRBJ1-4; D gene unclear. Germline V gene lookup returns CDR1 MNHEY and CDR2 SVGAGI. V shed 6 bases and J shed 5 bases, with 4 bases lying between them. The CDR3 consists of 11 residues. The DNA for the CDR3 is TGTGCCAGCAGGACGAATGAAAAACTGTTTTTT. Its protein is CASRTNEKLFF.

The CDR3 bases are TGTGCCAGCAGCTCCCTCCAGGGTAAGCCCCAGCATTTT. This sequence encodes CASSSLQGKPQHF. The chain recombines TRBV7-2 with TRBJ1-5; a possible D gene is TRBD1 (5 bases). V was trimmed by 4 bases and J by 8 bases, leaving 12 bases between them. The V gene's germline CDR1 is SGHTA and CDR2 FQGNSA. The length of the CDR3 is 13 residues.

This chain links TRBV30 with TRBJ2-3; TRBD1 matches 7 bases. This CDR3 spans 15 amino acids. Germline values: CDR1 GTSNPN, CDR2 SVGIG (reference sequence). V lost 0 bases to trimming and J lost 3 bases; unmatched junction nucleotides: 6. The CDR3 coding sequence is TGTGCCTGGAGTGTACACAGGGGCGGAACAGATACGCAGTATTTT. This sequence encodes CAWSVHRGGTDTQYF.

The chain uses TRBV4-1 and TRBJ1-6; unclear D gene. The CDR3 spans 18 residues. With 0 bases removed from V and 0 bases from J, the gap between germline ends came to 12 bases. Germline V lookup: CDR1 MGHRA, CDR2 YSYEKL. For the CDR3, the DNA is TGCGCCAGCAGCCAAGATTGGCAGGATAGCTCCTATAATTCACCCCTCCACTTT. The encoded protein is CASSQDWQDSSYNSPLHF.

This clone was found a few times. The genes are TRBV18 and TRBJ2-7; no reliable D call. The V gene lost 6 bases and the J gene lost 4 bases, with 16 bases spanning the gap. The CDR3 has 14 amino acids. Germline V CDR1 and CDR2: KGHSH, LQKENI. This CDR3 is CASSLEISSYEQYF. The CDR3 region has the DNA TGTGCCAGCTCCCTGGAGATATCCTCTTACGAGCAGTACTTC.

V and J are TRBV7-9 and TRBJ1-6, with TRBD1 as a possible D gene (5 bases). Per germline, CDR1 SEHNR and CDR2 FQNEAQ (reference sequence). Trimming pared 0 bases from V and 9 bases from J, leaving 15 bases between. This CDR3 has 16 residues. CDR3 DNA sequence: TGTGCCAGCAGCTTAGCGGTAGGGACCATGGGTTCACCCCTCCACTTT. Protein sequence: CASSLAVGTMGSPLHF.

This clone was observed a single time. The chain is built from TRBV7-2 and TRBJ2-7; D is unresolved. Germline lookup yields CDR1 SGHTA and CDR2 FQGNSA. Trimming took 5 bases from V and 2 from J, leaving 16 bases between them. There are 15 residues in the CDR3. This CDR3 reads CASSNRHAGTYEQYF. The CDR3 DNA reads TGTGCCAGCAGCAACAGACACGCTGGTACCTACGAGCAGTACTTC.

The V gene is TRBV27, the J gene TRBJ1-6; D possibly corresponds to TRBD1 (6 bases). The V gene's germline CDR1 is MNHEY and CDR2 SMNVEV (reference sequence). V lost 5 bases, J lost 7 bases, and 15 bases lay in between. This CDR3 has 15 amino acids. CDR3 region: CASSPFRQGNSPLHF. Written as DNA, the CDR3 is TGTGCCAGCAGTCCCTTCCGGCAGGGGAATTCACCCCTCCACTTT.

For this clone: A read error may be the cause here, since a much bigger clone is one base away. This same CDR3 is encoded by further DNA sequences in the sample. The chain links TRBV28 to TRBJ1-5, with TRBD1 matching 10 bases. The germline gives CDR1 MDHEN, CDR2 SYDVKM. This CDR3 comprises 14 residues. Germline trimming cut 5 bases from V and 2 bases from J; bases unmatched to any gene: 0. CDR3 sequence reads: CASSGTGGNQPQHF. As DNA, the CDR3 is TGTGCCAGCAGTGGGACAGGGGGCAATCAGCCCCAGCATTTT.

In the case of this clone: The sample contains more than one DNA sequence encoding this CDR3. In DNA, the CDR3 is TGTGCCAGTAGTATAGATCGTGGGTACGAGCAGTACTTC. It is translated as CASSIDRGYEQYF. This sequence joins TRBV19 and TRBJ2-7; D not certain. Trimming removed 0 bases from V and 4 bases from J, with 7 bases in between. The germline CDR1 and CDR2 sequences are LNHDA and SQIVND (reference sequence). The CDR3 loop spans 13 amino acids. The full variable domain, its missing parts supplied by reference TRBV19 and TRBJ2-7, is DGGITQSPKYLFRKEGQNVTLSCEQNLNHDAMYWYRQDPGQGLRLIYYSQIVNDFQKGDIAEGYSVSREKKESFPLTVTSAQKNPTAFYLCASSIDRGYEQYFGPGTRLTVT.

This clone is a singleton in its sample. This chain connects TRBV7-6 to TRBJ2-2; the match to TRBD1 covers 8 bases. Germline lookup yields CDR1 SGHVS and CDR2 FNYEAQ. This CDR3 comprises 15 residues. The J segment lost 0 bases and the V segment lost 5 bases, leaving 2 bases of the junction unmatched. The DNA for the CDR3 is TGTGCCAGCAGCATACAGGGGGCGAACACCGGGGAGCTGTTTTTT. Its protein is CASSIQGANTGELFF. The variable domain in full, completed from reference TRBV7-6 and TRBJ2-2, reads GAGVSQSPRYKVTKRGQDVALRCDPISGHVSLYWYRQALGQGPEFLTYFNYEAQQDKSGLPNDRFSAERPEGSISTLTIQRTEQRDSAMYRCASSIQGANTGELFFGEGSRLTVL.

As to this clone: Other DNA sequences from this sample encode an identical CDR3 as well. The genes are TRBV6-5 and TRBJ1-2; tentatively, D is TRBD1 (5 bases). Germline lookup yields CDR1 MNHEY and CDR2 SVGAGI. The CDR3 is 13 residues long. Trimming pared 6 bases from V and 5 bases from J, leaving 13 bases between. The CDR3 protein is CASRRPGGYGYTF. The CDR3 DNA sequence: TGTGCCAGCAGGCGACCCGGGGGATATGGCTACACCTTC.

The chain is built from TRBV6-4 and TRBJ2-5; D may match TRBD1 or TRBD2 (5 bases each). V was clipped by 5 bases and J by 2 bases, with 12 bases between them. Looked up from germline, CDR1 is MRHNA and CDR2 is SNTAGT. The CDR3 has 14 amino acids. CDR3 amino acids: CASSFRDEQETQYF. In nucleotides, the CDR3 is TGTGCCAGCAGTTTCCGGGACGAGCAAGAGACCCAGTACTTC.